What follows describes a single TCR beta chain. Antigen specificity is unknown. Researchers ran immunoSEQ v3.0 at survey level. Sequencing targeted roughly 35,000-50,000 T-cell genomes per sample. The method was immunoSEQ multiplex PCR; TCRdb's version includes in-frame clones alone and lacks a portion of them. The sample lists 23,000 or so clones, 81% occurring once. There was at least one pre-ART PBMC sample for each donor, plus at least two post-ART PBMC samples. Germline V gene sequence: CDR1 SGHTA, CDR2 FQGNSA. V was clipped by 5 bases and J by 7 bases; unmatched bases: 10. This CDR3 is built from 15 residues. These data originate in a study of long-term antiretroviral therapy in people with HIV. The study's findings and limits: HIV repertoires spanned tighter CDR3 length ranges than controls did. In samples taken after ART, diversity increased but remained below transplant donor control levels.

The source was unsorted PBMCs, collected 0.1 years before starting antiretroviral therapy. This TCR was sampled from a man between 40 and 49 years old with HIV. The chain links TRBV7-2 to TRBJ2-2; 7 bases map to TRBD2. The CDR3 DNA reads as TGTGCCAGCAGCCCTCAGGGAGGGCCGATCGGGGAGCTGTTTTTT. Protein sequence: CASSPQGGPIGELFF.